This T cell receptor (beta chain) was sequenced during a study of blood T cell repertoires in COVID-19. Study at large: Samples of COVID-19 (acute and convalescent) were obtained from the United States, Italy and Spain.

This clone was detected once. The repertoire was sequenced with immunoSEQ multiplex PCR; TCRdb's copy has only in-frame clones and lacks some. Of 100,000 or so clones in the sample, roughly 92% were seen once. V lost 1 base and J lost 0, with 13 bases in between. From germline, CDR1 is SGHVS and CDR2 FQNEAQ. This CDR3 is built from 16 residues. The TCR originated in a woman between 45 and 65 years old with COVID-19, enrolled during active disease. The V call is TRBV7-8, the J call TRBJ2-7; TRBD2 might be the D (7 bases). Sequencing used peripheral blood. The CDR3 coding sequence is TGTGCCAGCAGCTTAGTCGCGGGGGCCTTCTCCTACGAGCAGTACGTC. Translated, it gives CASSLVAGAFSYEQYV.